The clone carrying this T cell receptor beta chain is a singleton in its sample. This record comes from a study of blood T cell repertoires in COVID-19. Study at large: Some COVID-19 samples were acute and others convalescent; all came from the United States, Italy and Spain.

The V and J ends lost 2 bases and 4 bases respectively, with 15 bases between them. Per the germline V gene, CDR1 is SGHRS and CDR2 is YFSETQ. This CDR3 region has 15 residues. As handled by the study authors: Amplified reference gene primers provided the basis for estimating nucleated cell counts. TCRdb's copy holds only in-frame clones and misses some; the assay was immunoSEQ multiplex PCR. Clonal size and the V and J genes are those of that table, whereas D and trimming came from the DNA. Here the sample spans about 290,000 clones, approximately 89% being singletons. This clonotype was obtained from a woman aged 25 to 39 with COVID-19, enrolled during active disease. Material: peripheral blood. The rearrangement links TRBV5-1 to TRBJ1-2, with D possibly matching TRBD1 (5 bases). CDR3 residues: CASSLTPGGSYGYTF. Here the CDR3 DNA reads TGCGCCAGCAGCTTAACACCGGGGGGGAGCTATGGCTACACCTTC.